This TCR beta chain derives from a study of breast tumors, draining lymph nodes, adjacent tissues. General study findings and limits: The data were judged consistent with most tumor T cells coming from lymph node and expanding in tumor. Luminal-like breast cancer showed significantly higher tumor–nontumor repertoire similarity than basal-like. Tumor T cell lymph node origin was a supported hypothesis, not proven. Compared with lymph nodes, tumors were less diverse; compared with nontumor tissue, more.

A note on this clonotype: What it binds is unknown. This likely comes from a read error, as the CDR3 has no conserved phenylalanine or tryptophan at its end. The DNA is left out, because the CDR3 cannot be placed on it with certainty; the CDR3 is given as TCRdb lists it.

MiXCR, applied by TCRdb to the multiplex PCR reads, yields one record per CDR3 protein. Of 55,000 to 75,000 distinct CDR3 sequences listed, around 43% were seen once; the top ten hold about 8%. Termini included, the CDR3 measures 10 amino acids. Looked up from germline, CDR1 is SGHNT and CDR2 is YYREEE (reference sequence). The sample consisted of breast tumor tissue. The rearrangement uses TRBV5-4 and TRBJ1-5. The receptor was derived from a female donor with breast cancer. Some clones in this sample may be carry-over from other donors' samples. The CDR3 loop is CASSQGRGGV.